These T cell receptor beta chains were read from a single sample in a study of OX40 agonist ivuxolimab in advanced cancers. Method: immunoSEQ multiplex PCR; TCRdb's copy keeps in-frame clones and lacks some. The sample has 98,000 or so clones, about 80% seen once. Sequenced here: CD4+ or CD8+ T cells sorted from blood, sampled in a trial of the OX40 agonist ivuxolimab. These receptors were obtained from an adult with an advanced solid tumor such as melanoma, head and neck, liver or kidney cancer. Each CDR3 is given with its conserved first and last residue. The D gene is left open where the match is weak. Size is omitted from some rows. Given values are once, few, many or a class for expanded clones.

TRBJ2-2,TRBD1,TRBV7-3,once,TGTGCCAGCAGCAAAGACAGGGCTGGCGGGGAGCTGTTTTTT,CASSKDRAGGELFF
TRBJ1-5,.,TRBV27,.,TGTGCCAGCAGTCCATGGAGGAGTCAGCCCCAGCATTTT,CASSPWRSQPQHF
TRBJ2-1,.,TRBV19,once,TGTGCCAGTAGTAACCGGGATAACAATGAGCAGTTCTTC,CASSNRDNNEQFF
TRBJ2-1,TRBD2,TRBV9,.,TGTGCCAGCAGCGTAGGACTAGCGGGAGGGCCCCACAATGAGCAGTTCTTC,CASSVGLAGGPHNEQFF
TRBJ2-7,.,TRBV5-1,once,TGCGCCAGCAGCACTGGACTAAATTCCTACGAGCAGTACTTC,CASSTGLNSYEQYF
TRBJ2-7,.,TRBV7-3,.,TGTGCCAGCAGCCGGGCCGGCGGGCAGGGTCGAAACTACGAGCAGTACTTC,CASSRAGGQGRNYEQYF
TRBJ1-5,TRBD1,TRBV6-6,.,TGTGCCAGCAGTTACTCGGCCGGACAGGATAATCAGCCCCAGCATTTT,CASSYSAGQDNQPQHF
TRBJ1-1,TRBD1,TRBV19,.,TGTGCCAGTAGTGTCCGGGACAGTAACACTGAAGCTTTCTTT,CASSVRDSNTEAFF
TRBJ2-7,TRBD1,TRBV28,.,TGTGCCAGCACCCCCACCGGGACAGGGGTCTACGAGCAGTACTTC,CASTPTGTGVYEQYF
TRBJ1-3,.,TRBV5-1,.,TGCGCCAGCAGCTTCGCTGGGGCCCGGGGAGACACCATATATTTT,CASSFAGARGDTIYF
TRBJ1-4,TRBD1,TRBV19,.,TGTGCCAGTAGTATAAGACAGGGAAATGCAACTAATGAAAAACTGTTTTTT,CASSIRQGNATNEKLFF
TRBJ2-3,.,TRBV7-2,.,TGTGCCAGCAGCTCCCCCCGGGGGCGACCGCTCCTCACAGATACGCAGTATTTT,CASSSPRGRPLLTDTQYF
TRBJ2-1,.,TRBV29-1,.,TGCAGCGTTCTGAGGATGCGGAATGAGCAGTTCTTC,CSVLRMRNEQFF
TRBJ1-1,.,TRBV18,few,TGTGCCAGCTCACAGGGCCAAAACACTGAAGCTTTCTTT,CASSQGQNTEAFF
TRBJ1-2,.,TRBV27,once,TGTGCCAGCAGTTTAGACCAGCGCCAATACTTC,CASSLDQRQYF
TRBJ1-1,.,TRBV7-9,.,TGTGCCAGCAGCCTAAACCTTTACGCTTTCTTT,CASSLNLYAFF
TRBJ2-3,TRBD2,TRBV7-9,.,TGTGCCAGCAGTTCAGGACTAGTTGGGACAGATACGCAGTATTTT,CASSSGLVGTDTQYF
TRBJ2-1,.,TRBV5-4,.,TGTGCCAGCAGCTTGGGGGTTTCAAGCTCCTACAATGAGCAGTTCTTC,CASSLGVSSSYNEQFF
TRBJ1-4,.,TRBV18,.,TGTGCCAGCTCACGTACAGAGCTCAATGAAAAACTGTTTTTT,CASSRTELNEKLFF
TRBJ2-7,TRBD2,TRBV7-6,.,TGTGCCAGCAGCTTAGGTTCTAGCGGGAGGCAAATTACCTACGAGCAGTACTTC,CASSLGSSGRQITYEQYF
TRBJ2-7,TRBD2,TRBV7-2,.,TGTGCCAGCAGCCAGACGCGGGAGGGGTCTGGGCGGTACTTC,CASSQTREGSGRYF
TRBJ1-2,.,TRBV27,.,TGTGCCAGCAGCGATACCCCGAGGTTCTATGGCTACACCTTC,CASSDTPRFYGYTF
TRBJ1-2,.,TRBV19,few,TGTGCCAGCCACCGTGAGTTAGGGGCTGATGGCTACACCTTC,CASHRELGADGYTF
TRBJ1-4,.,TRBV28,.,TGTGCCAGCAGTTTAACAGAGAGACTGTTTTTT,CASSLTERLFF
TRBJ1-1,TRBD1,TRBV10-3,once,TGTGCCATCACCCGACAGGGGGTAAGAACTGAAGCTTTCTTT,CAITRQGVRTEAFF
TRBJ2-7,.,TRBV7-8,many,TGTGCCAGCAGCCAAACAGACTACGAGCAGTACTTC,CASSQTDYEQYF
TRBJ1-1,.,TRBV15,.,TGTGCCACCAGCACAACTATCGGGGCAGCGAACACTGAAGCTTTCTTT,CATSTTIGAANTEAFF
TRBJ2-5,TRBD1,TRBV19,few,TGTGCCAGTAGTATTGGGCCAGGGGGCCAAGAGACCCAGTACTTC,CASSIGPGGQETQYF
TRBJ1-5,.,TRBV28,once,TGTGCCAGCAGCCAACAGGGATGGCAGCCCCAGCATTTT,CASSQQGWQPQHF